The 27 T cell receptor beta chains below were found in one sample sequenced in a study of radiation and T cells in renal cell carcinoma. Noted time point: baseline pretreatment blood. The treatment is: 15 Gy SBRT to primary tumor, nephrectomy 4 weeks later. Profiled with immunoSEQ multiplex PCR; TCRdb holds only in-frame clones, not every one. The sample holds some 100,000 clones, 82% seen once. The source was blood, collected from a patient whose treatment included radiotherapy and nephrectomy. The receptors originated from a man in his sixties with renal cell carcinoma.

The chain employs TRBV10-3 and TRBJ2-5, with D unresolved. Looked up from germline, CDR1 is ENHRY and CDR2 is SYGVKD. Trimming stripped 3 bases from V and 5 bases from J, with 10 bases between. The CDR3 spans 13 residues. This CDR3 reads CAISEELPETQYF. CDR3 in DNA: TGTGCCATCAGTGAAGAACTGCCGGAGACCCAGTACTTC.

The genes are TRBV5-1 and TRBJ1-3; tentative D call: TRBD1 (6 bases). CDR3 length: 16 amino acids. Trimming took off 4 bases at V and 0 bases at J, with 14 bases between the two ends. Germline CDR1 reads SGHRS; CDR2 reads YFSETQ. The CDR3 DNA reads TGCGCCAGCAGCCCTGCACAGGGAGCCTCTGGAAACACCATATATTTT. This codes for CASSPAQGASGNTIYF.

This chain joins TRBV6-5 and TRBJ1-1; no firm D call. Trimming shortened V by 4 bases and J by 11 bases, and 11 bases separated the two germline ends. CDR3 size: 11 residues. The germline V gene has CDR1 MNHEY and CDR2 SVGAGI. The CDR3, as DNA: TGTGCCAGCAGTTTCGCGGGGAATGCTTTCTTT. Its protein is CASSFAGNAFF.

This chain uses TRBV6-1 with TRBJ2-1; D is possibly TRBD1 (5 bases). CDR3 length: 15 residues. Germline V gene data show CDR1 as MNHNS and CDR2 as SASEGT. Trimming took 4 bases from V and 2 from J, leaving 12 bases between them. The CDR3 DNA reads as TGTGCCAGCAGTGTTGACAGTGCCGCCTACAATGAGCAGTTCTTC. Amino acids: CASSVDSAAYNEQFF.

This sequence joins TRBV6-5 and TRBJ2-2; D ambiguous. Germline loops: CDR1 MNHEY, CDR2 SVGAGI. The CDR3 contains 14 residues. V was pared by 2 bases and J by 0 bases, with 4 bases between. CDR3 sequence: CASSYATNTGELFF. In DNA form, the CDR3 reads TGTGCCAGCAGTTACGCCACGAACACCGGGGAGCTGTTTTTT.

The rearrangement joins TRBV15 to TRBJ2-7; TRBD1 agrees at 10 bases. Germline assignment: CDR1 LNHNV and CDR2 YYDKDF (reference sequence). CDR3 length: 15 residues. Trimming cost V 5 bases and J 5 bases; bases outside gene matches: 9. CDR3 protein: CATSDLGTGVHEQYF. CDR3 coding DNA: TGTGCCACCAGCGATCTCGGGACAGGGGTCCACGAGCAGTACTTC.

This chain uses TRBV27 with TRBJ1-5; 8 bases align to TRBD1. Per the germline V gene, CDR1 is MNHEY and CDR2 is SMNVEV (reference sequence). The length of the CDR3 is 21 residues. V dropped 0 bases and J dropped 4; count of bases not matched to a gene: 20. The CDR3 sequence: CASSLSWISTRGQALNQPQHF. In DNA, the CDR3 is TGTGCCAGCAGTTTATCGTGGATATCGACTCGGGGACAGGCTTTGAATCAGCCCCAGCATTTT.

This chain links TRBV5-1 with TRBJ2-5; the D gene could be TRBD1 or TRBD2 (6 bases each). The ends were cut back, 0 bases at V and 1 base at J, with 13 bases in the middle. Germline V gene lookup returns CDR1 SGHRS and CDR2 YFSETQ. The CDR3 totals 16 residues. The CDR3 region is CASSLGGGLSQETQYF. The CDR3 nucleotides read TGCGCCAGCAGCTTGGGAGGGGGACTCTCCCAAGAGACCCAGTACTTC.

DNA for the CDR3: TGTGCCAGCAGCCCAGCGGGCGGGGGGGACTACAATGAGCAGTTCTTC. Translation: CASSPAGGGDYNEQFF. This chain connects TRBV7-6 to TRBJ2-1, with 9 positions matching TRBD2. The CDR3 loop spans 16 amino acids. Germline CDR1 and CDR2: SGHVS and FNYEAQ. V shed 5 bases, J shed 3 bases, and the junction held 8 bases outside the gene matches.

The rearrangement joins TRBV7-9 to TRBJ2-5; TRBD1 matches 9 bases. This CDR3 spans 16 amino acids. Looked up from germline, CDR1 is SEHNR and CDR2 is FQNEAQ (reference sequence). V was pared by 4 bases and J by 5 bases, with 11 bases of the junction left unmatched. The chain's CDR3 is CASSSPNRGHGETQYF. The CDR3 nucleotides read TGTGCCAGCAGCTCCCCCAACAGGGGGCATGGGGAGACCCAGTACTTC.

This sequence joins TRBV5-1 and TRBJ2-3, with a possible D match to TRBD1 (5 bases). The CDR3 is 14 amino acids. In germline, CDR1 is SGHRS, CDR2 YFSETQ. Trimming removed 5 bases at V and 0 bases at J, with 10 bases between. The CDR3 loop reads CASSRQGSTDTQYF. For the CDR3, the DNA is TGCGCCAGCAGTCGGCAGGGTAGCACAGATACGCAGTATTTT.

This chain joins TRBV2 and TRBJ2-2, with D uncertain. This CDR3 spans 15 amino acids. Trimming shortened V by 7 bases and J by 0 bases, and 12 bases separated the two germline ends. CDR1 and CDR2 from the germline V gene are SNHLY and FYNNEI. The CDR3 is CASNPSIANTGELFF. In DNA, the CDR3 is TGTGCCAGCAATCCCTCCATAGCGAACACCGGGGAGCTGTTTTTT.

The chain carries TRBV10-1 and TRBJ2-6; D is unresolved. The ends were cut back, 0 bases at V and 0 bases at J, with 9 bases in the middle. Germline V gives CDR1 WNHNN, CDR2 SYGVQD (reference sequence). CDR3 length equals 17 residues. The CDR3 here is CASSESKLASGANVLTF. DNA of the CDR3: TGCGCCAGCAGTGAGTCGAAACTGGCCTCTGGGGCCAACGTCCTGACTTTC.

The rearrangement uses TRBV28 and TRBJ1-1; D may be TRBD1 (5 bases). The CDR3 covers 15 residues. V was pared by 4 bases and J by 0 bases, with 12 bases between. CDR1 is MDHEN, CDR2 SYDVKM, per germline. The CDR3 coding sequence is TGTGCCAGCAGTTCCCAGGGACTCATGAACACTGAAGCTTTCTTT. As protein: CASSSQGLMNTEAFF.

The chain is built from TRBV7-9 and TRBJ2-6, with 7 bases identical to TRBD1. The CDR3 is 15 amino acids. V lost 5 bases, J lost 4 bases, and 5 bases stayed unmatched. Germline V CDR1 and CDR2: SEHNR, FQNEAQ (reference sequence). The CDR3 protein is CASSPEGAGANVLTF. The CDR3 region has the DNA TGTGCCAGCAGCCCCGAGGGGGCCGGGGCCAACGTCCTGACTTTC.

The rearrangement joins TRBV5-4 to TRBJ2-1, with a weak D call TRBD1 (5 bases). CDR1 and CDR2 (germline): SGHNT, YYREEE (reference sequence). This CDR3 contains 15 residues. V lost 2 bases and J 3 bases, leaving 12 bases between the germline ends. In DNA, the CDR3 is TGTGCCAGCAGCTTAAGGACAAGGGACTACAATGAGCAGTTCTTC. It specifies CASSLRTRDYNEQFF.

This CDR3 reads CASSIIPGQGPYEQYF. The CDR3 region has the DNA TGTGCCAGTAGTATCATTCCGGGACAGGGGCCCTACGAGCAGTACTTC. V is TRBV19 and J is TRBJ2-7, with 10 bases matching TRBD1. With V trimmed by 3 bases and J by 2 bases, 7 bases remained unmatched. This CDR3 spans 16 amino acids. Germline-derived CDR1 and CDR2 are LNHDA and SQIVND (reference sequence).

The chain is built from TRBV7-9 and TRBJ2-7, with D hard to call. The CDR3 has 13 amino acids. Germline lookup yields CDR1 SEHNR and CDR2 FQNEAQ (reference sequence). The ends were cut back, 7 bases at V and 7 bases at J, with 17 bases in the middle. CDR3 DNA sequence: TGTGCCAGCACCCCTCCCTTAGGGTCGGAGCAGTACTTC. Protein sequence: CASTPPLGSEQYF.

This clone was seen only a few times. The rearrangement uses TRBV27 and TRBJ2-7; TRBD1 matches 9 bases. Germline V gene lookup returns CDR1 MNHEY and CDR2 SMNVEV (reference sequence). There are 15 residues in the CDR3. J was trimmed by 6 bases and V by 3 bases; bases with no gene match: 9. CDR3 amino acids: CASSFSGQGLGEQYF. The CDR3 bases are TGTGCCAGCAGTTTCTCAGGACAGGGGCTGGGCGAGCAGTACTTC.

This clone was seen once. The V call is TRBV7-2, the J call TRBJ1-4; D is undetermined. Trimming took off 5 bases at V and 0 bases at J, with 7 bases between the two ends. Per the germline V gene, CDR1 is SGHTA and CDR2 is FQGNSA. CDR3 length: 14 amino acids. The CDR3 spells CASSRAATNEKLFF. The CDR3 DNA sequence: TGTGCCAGCAGCAGAGCTGCAACTAATGAAAAACTGTTTTTT. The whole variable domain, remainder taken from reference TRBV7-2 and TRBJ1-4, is GAGVSQSPSNKVTEKGKDVELRCDPISGHTALYWYRQSLGQGLEFLIYFQGNSAPDKSGLPSDRFSAERTGGSVSTLTIQRTQQEDSAVYLCASSRAATNEKLFFGSGTQLSVL.

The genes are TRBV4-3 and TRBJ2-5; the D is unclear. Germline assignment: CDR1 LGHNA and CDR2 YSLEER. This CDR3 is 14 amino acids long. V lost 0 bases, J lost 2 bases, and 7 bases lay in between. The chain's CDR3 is CASSQEVQQETQYF. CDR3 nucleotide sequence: TGCGCCAGCAGCCAAGAAGTACAGCAAGAGACCCAGTACTTC.

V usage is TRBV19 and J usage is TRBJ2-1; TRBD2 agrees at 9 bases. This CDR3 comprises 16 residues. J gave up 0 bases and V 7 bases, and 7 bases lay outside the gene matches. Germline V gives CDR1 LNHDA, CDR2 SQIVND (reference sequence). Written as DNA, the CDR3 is TGTGCCAGTACAAAGCGGGAGGTAGGCTCCTACAATGAGCAGTTCTTC. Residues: CASTKREVGSYNEQFF.

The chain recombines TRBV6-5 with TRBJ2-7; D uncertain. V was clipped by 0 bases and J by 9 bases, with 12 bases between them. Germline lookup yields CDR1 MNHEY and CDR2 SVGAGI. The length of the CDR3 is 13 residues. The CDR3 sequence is CASSYSGPWGQYF. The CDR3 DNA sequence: TGTGCCAGCAGTTACTCGGGCCCTTGGGGGCAGTACTTC.

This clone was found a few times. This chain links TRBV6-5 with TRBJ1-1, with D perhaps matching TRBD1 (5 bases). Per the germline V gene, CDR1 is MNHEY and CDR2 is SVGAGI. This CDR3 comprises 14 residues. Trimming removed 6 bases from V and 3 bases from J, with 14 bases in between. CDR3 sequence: CASRLGVIDTEAFF. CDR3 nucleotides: TGTGCCAGCAGACTGGGGGTTATTGACACTGAAGCTTTCTTT.

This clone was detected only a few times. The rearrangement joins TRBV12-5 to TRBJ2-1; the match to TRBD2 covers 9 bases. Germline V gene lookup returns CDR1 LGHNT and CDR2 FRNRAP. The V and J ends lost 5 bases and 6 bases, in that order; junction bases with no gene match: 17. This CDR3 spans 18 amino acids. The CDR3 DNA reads TGTGCTAGTGGTCCTACAGGGGCGGGAGGGCCTAGTCCCAATGAGCAGTTCTTC. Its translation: CASGPTGAGGPSPNEQFF.

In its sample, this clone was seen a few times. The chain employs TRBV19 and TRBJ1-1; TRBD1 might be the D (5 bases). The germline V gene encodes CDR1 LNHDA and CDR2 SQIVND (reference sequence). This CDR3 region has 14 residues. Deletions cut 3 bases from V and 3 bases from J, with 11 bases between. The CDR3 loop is CASSMRGEDTEAFF. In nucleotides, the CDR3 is TGTGCCAGTAGTATGCGGGGGGAGGACACTGAAGCTTTCTTT.

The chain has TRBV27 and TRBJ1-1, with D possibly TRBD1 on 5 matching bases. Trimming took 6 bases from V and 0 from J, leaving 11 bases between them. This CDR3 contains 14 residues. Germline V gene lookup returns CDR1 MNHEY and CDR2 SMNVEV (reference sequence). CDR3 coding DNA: TGTGCCAGCAGGGCTAGACAGATGAACACTGAAGCTTTCTTT. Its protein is CASRARQMNTEAFF.